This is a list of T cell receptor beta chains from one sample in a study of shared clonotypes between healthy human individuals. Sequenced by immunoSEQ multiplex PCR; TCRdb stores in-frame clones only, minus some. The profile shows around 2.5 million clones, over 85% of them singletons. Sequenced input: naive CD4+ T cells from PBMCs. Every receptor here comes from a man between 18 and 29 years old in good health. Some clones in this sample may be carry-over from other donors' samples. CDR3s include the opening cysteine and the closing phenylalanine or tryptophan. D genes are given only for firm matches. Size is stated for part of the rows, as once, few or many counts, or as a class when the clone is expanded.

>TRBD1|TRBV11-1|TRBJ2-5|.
TGTGCCAGCAGCATACTGACAGGGGAAGAGACCCAGTACTTC
CASSILTGEETQYF
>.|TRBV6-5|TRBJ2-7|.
TGTGCCAGCAGTTACTTAGTCGGTCAGTCCTACGAGCAGTACTTC
CASSYLVGQSYEQYF
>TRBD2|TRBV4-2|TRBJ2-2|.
TGTGCCAGCAGCCAAGTGGCTAGCGGGAGAGGTGGCGGGGAGCTGTTTTTT
CASSQVASGRGGGELFF
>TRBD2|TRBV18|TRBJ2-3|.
TGTGCCAGCTCAACCCTAGCGGGAGAGGGGGATACGCAGTATTTT
CASSTLAGEGDTQYF
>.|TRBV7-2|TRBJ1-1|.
TGTGCCAGCAGCGGCCAACCCCCAGGGAGGAGGGACACTGAAGCTTTCTTT
CASSGQPPGRRDTEAFF
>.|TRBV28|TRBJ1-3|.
TGTGCCAGCAACCTACCTAGCTCTGGAAACACCATATATTTT
CASNLPSSGNTIYF
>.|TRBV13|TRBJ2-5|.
TGTGCCAGCAGCTCTCCCCGAGGCCCAGAGACCCAGTACTTC
CASSSPRGPETQYF
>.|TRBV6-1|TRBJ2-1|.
TGTGCCAGCAGTGGACTAGGGGTGCGCAATGAGCAGTTCTTC
CASSGLGVRNEQFF
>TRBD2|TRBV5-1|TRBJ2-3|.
TGCGCCAGCAGGGGACTAGCGGGAGGGCCTAGCACAGATACGCAGTATTTT
CASRGLAGGPSTDTQYF
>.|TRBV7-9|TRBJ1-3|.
TGTGCCAGCCTCATCTCTGGAAACACCATATATTTT
CASLISGNTIYF
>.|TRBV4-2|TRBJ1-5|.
TGTGCCAGCAGCCAAGATCGGGGGCGACAGCCCCAGCATTTT
CASSQDRGRQPQHF
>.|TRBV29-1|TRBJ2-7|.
TGCAGCGGAGGACAGACATCCTACGAGCAGTACTTC
CSGGQTSYEQYF
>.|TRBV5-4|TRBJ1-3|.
TGTGCCAGCAGCTTGGAATCCAGGGGAAACACCATATATTTT
CASSLESRGNTIYF
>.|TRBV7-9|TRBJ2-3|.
TGTGCCAGCAGCTTAGGTCAGTACTTCACAGATACGCAGTATTTT
CASSLGQYFTDTQYF
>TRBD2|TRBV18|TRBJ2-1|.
TGTGCCAGCTCACCAGTTGTTGCGGGAGACAATGAGCAGTTCTTC
CASSPVVAGDNEQFF
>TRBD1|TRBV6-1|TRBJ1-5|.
TGTGCCAGCAGTGTCCAGGGGGGCAATCAGCCCCAGCATTTT
CASSVQGGNQPQHF
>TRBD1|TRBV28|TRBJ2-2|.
TGTGCCAGCAGTCCAAGGGACAGGGGGCGCCTCGGGGAGCTGTTTTTT
CASSPRDRGRLGELFF
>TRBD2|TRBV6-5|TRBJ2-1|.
TGTGCCAGCAGTCGGACTAGCGGCTCCTACAATGAGCAGTTCTTC
CASSRTSGSYNEQFF
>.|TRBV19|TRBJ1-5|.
TGTGCCAGTAGTGTCAGGGATAGCAATCAGCCCCAGCATTTT
CASSVRDSNQPQHF
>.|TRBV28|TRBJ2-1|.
TGTGCCAGCGGTAGAGGAGCGGCGGGGCTAAATGAGCAGTTCTTC
CASGRGAAGLNEQFF
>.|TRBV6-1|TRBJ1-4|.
TGTGCCAGCGGTGGGGTTGCAACTAATGAAAAACTGTTTTTT
CASGGVATNEKLFF
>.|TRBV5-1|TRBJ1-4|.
TGCGCCAGCAGTCGTCAGGGCTCAACTAATGAAAAACTGTTTTTT
CASSRQGSTNEKLFF
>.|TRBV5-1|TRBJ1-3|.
TGCGCCAGCAGCTTGGGGCAGGCTGGCGGAAACACCATATATTTT
CASSLGQAGGNTIYF
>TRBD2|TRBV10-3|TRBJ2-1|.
TGTGCCATCAGTCCGACGGTAGCGGGAGCAACCTACAATGAGCAGTTCTTC
CAISPTVAGATYNEQFF
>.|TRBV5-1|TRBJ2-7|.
TGCGCCAGCGGCCGGGGCACGGGCTCCTACGAGCAGTACTTC
CASGRGTGSYEQYF
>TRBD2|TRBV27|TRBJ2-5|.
TGTGCCAGCAGTTTATTAGGACTAGGTCTGCAAGAGACCCAGTACTTC
CASSLLGLGLQETQYF
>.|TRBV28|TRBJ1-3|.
TGTGCCAGCAGTTTTGGTCCGATCTCTGGAAACACCATATATTTT
CASSFGPISGNTIYF
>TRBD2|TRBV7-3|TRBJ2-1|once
TGTGCCAGCAACGTTAGGGGGGGACTAGCTTACAATGAGCAGTTCTTC
CASNVRGGLAYNEQFF
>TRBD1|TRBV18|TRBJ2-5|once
TGTGCCAGCTCACCGAGAGGGACAGGGGTTCGAGAGACCCAGTACTTC
CASSPRGTGVRETQYF
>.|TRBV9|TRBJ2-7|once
TGTGCCAGCAGCGTAGGCAGGGGGGGATACGAGCAGTACTTC
CASSVGRGGYEQYF
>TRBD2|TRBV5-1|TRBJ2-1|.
TGCGCCAGCAGCGACGGGACTAGCGTCTCCTACAATGAGCAGTTCTTC
CASSDGTSVSYNEQFF
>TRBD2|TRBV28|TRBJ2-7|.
TGTGCCAGCAGACGGACTAGCGGCTCCTACGAGCAGTACTTC
CASRRTSGSYEQYF
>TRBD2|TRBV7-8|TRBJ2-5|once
TGTGCCAGCAGCCGACTGATGCCTAGCGGAAAGTTCTCGGAGACCCAGTACTTC
CASSRLMPSGKFSETQYF
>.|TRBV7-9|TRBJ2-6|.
TGTGCCAGCAGTTCGACCACCCAACTCCTGACTTTC
CASSSTTQLLTF
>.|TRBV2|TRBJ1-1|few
TGTGCCAGCAGTGCCACAGCTAGGGCTTTCTTT
CASSATARAFF
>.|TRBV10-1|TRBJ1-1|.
TGCGCCAGCAGTGAGTTCGGATGGGGGGGCACTGAAGCTTTCTTT
CASSEFGWGGTEAFF
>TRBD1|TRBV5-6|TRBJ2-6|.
TGTGCCAGCAGCTTAGGGACAGGGCCCTCTGGGGCCAACGTCCTGACTTTC
CASSLGTGPSGANVLTF
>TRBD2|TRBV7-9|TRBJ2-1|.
TGTGCCAGCAGCCCACTAGCGAACAATGAGCAGTTCTTC
CASSPLANNEQFF
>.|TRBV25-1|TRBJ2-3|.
TGTGCCAGCAGTGAATTCAGAGATACGCAGTATTTT
CASSEFRDTQYF
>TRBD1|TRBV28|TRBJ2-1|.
TGTGCCAGCAGTCCCCCCCCGGGACAGGGACTCAATGAGCAGTTCTTC
CASSPPPGQGLNEQFF
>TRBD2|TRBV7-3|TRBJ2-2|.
TGTGCCAGCAGCTTAACGGGACTAGTCGGGGAGCTGTTTTTT
CASSLTGLVGELFF
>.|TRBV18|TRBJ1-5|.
TGTGCCAGCTCCCCTACAAATAGCAATCAGCCCCAGCATTTT
CASSPTNSNQPQHF
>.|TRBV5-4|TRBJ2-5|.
TGTGCCAGCAGCTTGGAGGCGGGACTTGGCCTGGGGCCCCAGTACTTC
CASSLEAGLGLGPQYF
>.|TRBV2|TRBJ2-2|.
TGTGCCAGCAGTGTCTTGGAGGGAGGAACCGGGGAGCTGTTTTTT
CASSVLEGGTGELFF